This passage covers 2 T cell receptor beta chains from one sample sequenced in a study of blood T cell repertoires in COVID-19. Repertoires were generated with immunoSEQ multiplex PCR, while TCRdb's copy carries only in-frame clones and drops some. The repertoire includes tens of thousands of clones, roughly 89% of them detected once, and less than 5.5% sits in the top ten. The material sequenced was peripheral blood. The receptor set was obtained from a woman aged 50 to 65 with active COVID-19.

J is TRBJ2-7 and V is TRBV24-1, with 10 positions matching TRBD1. The CDR3 length is 14 residues. CDR1 is KGHDR, CDR2 SFDVKD, per germline. Trimming took 5 bases from V and 3 from J; bases not matched to a gene: 3. CDR3: CATSAGQGYYEQYF. Here the CDR3 DNA reads TGTGCCACCAGTGCGGGACAGGGGTACTACGAGCAGTACTTC.

The chain couples TRBV23-1 to TRBJ1-5, with a weak D call TRBD1 (6 bases). Being an ORF, TRBV23-1 has a function that is uncertain. This CDR3 is 15 amino acids long. Trimming removed 6 bases from V and 0 bases from J, with 12 bases in between. In nucleotides, the CDR3 is TGCGCCAGCAGCAAACAGGGCTCTAGCAATCAGCCCCAGCATTTT. This sequence encodes CASSKQGSSNQPQHF.